Shown below are 21 T cell receptor beta chains from a single sample sequenced in a study of blood T cell repertoires in COVID-19. The protocol was immunoSEQ multiplex PCR, while the TCRdb copy is restricted to in-frame clones and leaves out a portion. The data contain some 460,000 clones, 75% to 90% of them singletons. Material for sequencing was PBMCs or T cells enriched from blood (not recorded which). These TCRs come from a woman under 30 who had recovered from COVID-19.

The chain combines TRBV2 with TRBJ1-5, with 9 bases that match TRBD1. V shed 6 bases, J shed 2 bases, and the junction held 2 bases outside the gene matches. The CDR3 totals 14 residues. Germline values: CDR1 SNHLY, CDR2 FYNNEI. In DNA, the CDR3 is TGTGCCAGCAGGGGGGACAGGGGCAATCAGCCCCAGCATTTT. This translates into CASRGDRGNQPQHF.

The rearrangement links TRBV5-1 to TRBJ1-2; TRBD1 is a possible D gene (6 bases). The CDR3 spans 15 residues. Germline V gene lookup returns CDR1 SGHRS and CDR2 YFSETQ. V lost 0 bases to trimming and J lost 2 bases, with 11 bases between them. The DNA for the CDR3 is TGCGCCAGCAGCTTGGATCTGGGGGCCAACTATGGCTACACCTTC. As protein: CASSLDLGANYGYTF. Together with reference TRBV5-1 and TRBJ1-2, the CDR3 gives the full variable domain: KAGVTQTPRYLIKTRGQQVTLSCSPISGHRSVSWYQQTPGQGLQFLFEYFSETQRNKGNFPGRFSGRQFSNSRSEMNVSTLELGDSALYLCASSLDLGANYGYTFGSGTRLTVV.

Notes on this clone: Distinct nucleotide sequences in the sample also encode this CDR3. The V and J genes are TRBV30 and TRBJ1-2; no definite D call. Between the trimmed V and J ends, which lost 1 base and 4 bases, there was a span of 7 bases. The CDR3 is 12 amino acids. Germline CDR1 and CDR2: GTSNPN and SVGIG (reference sequence). CDR3 in DNA: TGTGCCTGGAGTGGAGAATTCTATGGCTACACCTTC. This encodes CAWSGEFYGYTF.

This clone was seen once. The chain couples TRBV2 to TRBJ1-3; D perhaps matches TRBD1 (6 bases). The length of the CDR3 is 16 residues. Trimming left V 1 base short and J 4 bases short, with 14 bases between. From germline, CDR1 is SNHLY and CDR2 FYNNEI. CDR3 protein: CASSEEAGAKGNTIYF. Here the CDR3 DNA reads TGTGCCAGCAGTGAAGAGGCGGGGGCGAAAGGAAACACCATATATTTT.

The rearrangement links TRBV3-1 (or the pseudogene TRBV3-2) to TRBJ1-1, with D maybe TRBD1 (6 bases). Trimming left V 2 bases short and J 6 bases short, with 13 bases between. In germline, CDR1 is LGHDT, CDR2 YNNKEL (reference sequence). This CDR3 spans 14 amino acids. Here the CDR3 DNA reads TGTGCCAGCAGCCAAACAGGGTTAGGAGCTGAAGCTTTCTTT. Translated: CASSQTGLGAEAFF.

This chain links TRBV6-5 with TRBJ1-1; a possible D gene is TRBD1 (5 bases). CDR3 length: 12 residues. CDR1 MNHEY and CDR2 SVGAGI come from the germline V gene. V was shortened by 5 bases and J by 10 bases, with 14 bases between the two germline ends. The CDR3 DNA reads as TGTGCCAGCAGTCCTCAGGGTCGTGGAGCTTTCTTT. This sequence encodes CASSPQGRGAFF.

This chain connects TRBV5-1 to TRBJ1-1, with D tentatively TRBD1 (6 bases). This CDR3 spans 15 amino acids. Germline CDR1 SGHRS, CDR2 YFSETQ. V was trimmed by 4 bases and J by 2 bases, leaving 15 bases between them. For the CDR3, the DNA is TGCGCCAGCAGCCGGGACACCGGAGGAAACACTGAAGCTTTCTTT. This codes for CASSRDTGGNTEAFF.

This clone was counted only a few times. The chain carries TRBV19 and TRBJ1-1, with TRBD1 identical over 7 bases. The CDR3 loop spans 12 amino acids. With V trimmed by 3 bases and J by 12 bases, 7 bases remained unmatched. Per germline, CDR1 LNHDA and CDR2 SQIVND (reference sequence). The CDR3 nucleotides read TGTGCCAGTAGTATTCTAGGGGGCTTATCTTTCTTT. Amino acids: CASSILGGLSFF.

Concerning this clone itself: This sample also contains other DNA sequences that code for the same CDR3. The chain links TRBV2 to TRBJ1-1; D possibly corresponds to TRBD1 (6 bases). This CDR3 contains 14 residues. The germline V and J ends were trimmed by 6 bases and 3 bases, with 14 bases remaining between them. The germline gives CDR1 SNHLY, CDR2 FYNNEI. The DNA of the CDR3 is TGTGCCAGCAGCGTCACGGGGGGCGACACTGAAGCTTTCTTT. It specifies CASSVTGGDTEAFF.

The chain uses TRBV10-3 and TRBJ1-2; a possible D gene is TRBD1 (6 bases). Trimming took 4 bases from V and 4 from J, leaving 13 bases between them. This CDR3 region has 14 residues. The germline V gene encodes CDR1 ENHRY and CDR2 SYGVKD. The CDR3 is CAISGITGTYGYTF. The CDR3 DNA is TGTGCCATCAGTGGAATCACAGGGACCTATGGCTACACCTTC.

This chain connects TRBV30 to TRBJ2-2; 7 bases are a match to TRBD1. Germline loops: CDR1 GTSNPN, CDR2 SVGIG (reference sequence). The CDR3 is made up of 14 amino acids. V lost 4 bases and J lost 7; bases outside the gene matches: 9. The CDR3 spells CAWNPNRGSGELFF. The CDR3 DNA reads TGTGCCTGGAATCCCAACAGGGGAAGCGGGGAGCTGTTTTTT.

The rearrangement links TRBV30 to TRBJ1-1; a possible D gene is TRBD1 (6 bases). The germline V gene encodes CDR1 GTSNPN and CDR2 SVGIG (reference sequence). Trimming took off 3 bases at V and 5 bases at J, with 16 bases between the two ends. This CDR3 contains 14 residues. The CDR3 nucleotides read TGTGCCTGGAGATCGGCAGGAAGGGGGACTGAAGCTTTCTTT. It codes for CAWRSAGRGTEAFF.

This chain links TRBV5-6 with TRBJ2-2; TRBD2 matches at 9 bases. Unmatched junction bases numbered 9, after V lost 6 bases and J lost 6 bases. In germline, CDR1 is SGHDT, CDR2 YYEEEE. The CDR3 is 15 amino acids. The CDR3 DNA is TGTGCCAGCACCCGGGGCGGGGGGGCCCCCGGGGAGCTGTTTTTT. Encoded protein: CASTRGGGAPGELFF. The full variable domain, in which reference TRBV5-6 and TRBJ2-2 provide the parts outside the CDR3, is DAGVTQSPTHLIKTRGQQVTLRCSPKSGHDTVSWYQQALGQGPQFIFQYYEEEERQRGNFPDRFSGHQFPNYSSELNVNALLLGDSALYLCASTRGGGAPGELFFGEGSRLTVL.

V is TRBV27 and J is TRBJ2-3; D is possibly TRBD2 (6 bases). The CDR3 length is 14 residues. Trimming cost V 6 bases and J 3 bases, with 13 bases left between them. The germline gives CDR1 MNHEY, CDR2 SMNVEV (reference sequence). The CDR3 bases are TGTGCCAGCAGGCGTATAGCGGTTACAGATACGCAGTATTTT. Its protein product is CASRRIAVTDTQYF.

This clone was seen only a few times. The rearrangement uses TRBV2 and TRBJ1-1; D possibly corresponds to TRBD1 (5 bases). Germline CDR1 and CDR2: SNHLY and FYNNEI. V was pared by 4 bases and J by 3 bases, with 12 bases between. The CDR3 has 14 residues. The DNA for the CDR3 is TGTGCCAGCAGTGGGAGGGGCGAGGACACTGAAGCTTTCTTT. Amino acid sequence: CASSGRGEDTEAFF. Full variable domain (outside the CDR3, taken from reference TRBV2 and TRBJ1-1): EPEVTQTPSHQVTQMGQEVILRCVPISNHLYFYWYRQILGQKVEFLVSFYNNEISEKSEIFDDQFSVERPDGSNFTLKIRSTKLEDSAMYFCASSGRGEDTEAFFGQGTRLTVV.

This chain joins TRBV18 and TRBJ1-1; the D is unclear. Trimming left V 3 bases short and J 1 base short, with 12 bases between. The CDR3 extends over 15 amino acids. Germline CDR1 is KGHSH and CDR2 is LQKENI. The CDR3 is CASSPRADENTEAFF. For the CDR3, the DNA is TGTGCCAGCTCACCGAGGGCAGACGAGAACACTGAAGCTTTCTTT.

V and J are TRBV24-1 and TRBJ1-4, with D possibly matching TRBD1 (6 bases). V lost 8 bases and J lost 2, with 20 bases in between. Germline V gene sequence: CDR1 KGHDR, CDR2 SFDVKD. This CDR3 region has 17 residues. This CDR3 is CATTPQGGGTTNEKLFF. The CDR3 coding sequence is TGTGCCACCACTCCCCAAGGGGGGGGGACTACTAATGAAAAACTGTTTTTT.

The chain links TRBV10-3 to TRBJ1-2; 9 bases map to TRBD1. The CDR3 spans 15 residues. V gave up 2 bases and J gave up 8 bases; unmatched junction bases: 9. The germline gives CDR1 ENHRY, CDR2 SYGVKD. The CDR3 reads CAISETGGASIGYTF. The CDR3 DNA reads TGTGCCATCAGTGAGACAGGGGGCGCAAGTATCGGCTACACCTTC.

In the case of this clone: Other DNA sequences in this specimen translate into the identical CDR3. V and J are TRBV28 and TRBJ1-2; D call uncertain. Trimming left V 5 bases short and J 7 bases short, with 11 bases between. The germline V gene encodes CDR1 MDHEN and CDR2 SYDVKM. The CDR3 covers 12 residues. The CDR3 DNA is TGTGCCAGCAGTCCGACGGGGTTTGGCTACACCTTC. It codes for CASSPTGFGYTF.

This chain uses TRBV7-9 with TRBJ2-7, with D possibly TRBD1 on 6 matching bases. Trimming pared 8 bases from V and 3 bases from J, leaving 20 bases between. The CDR3 loop spans 15 amino acids. Germline assignment: CDR1 SEHNR and CDR2 FQNEAQ (reference sequence). The CDR3 loop is CASGGRGQKLYEQYF. In DNA form, the CDR3 reads TGTGCCAGCGGGGGCCGGGGCCAGAAACTCTACGAGCAGTACTTC.

The V call is TRBV7-9, the J call TRBJ1-1; maybe TRBD1 (5 bases). This CDR3 is built from 15 residues. Trimming took off 3 bases at V and 4 bases at J, with 15 bases between the two ends. Germline lookup yields CDR1 SEHNR and CDR2 FQNEAQ (reference sequence). This CDR3 reads CASSLGVGGSTEAFF. The CDR3 nucleotides read TGTGCCAGCAGCTTGGGGGTCGGGGGTAGCACTGAAGCTTTCTTT.